This is a list of T cell receptor beta chains from one sample in a study of blood T cell repertoires in COVID-19. Here immunoSEQ multiplex PCR was the method, and the copy in TCRdb shows in-frame clones only, minus some. The sample lists around 220,000 clones, just over 85% seen once, with about 4.1% in the top ten. Sequencing input: peripheral blood. Receptor source: a man aged 45 to 65 with acute or convalescent COVID-19. The CDR3 runs from the conserved cysteine through the conserved F or W. Each record gives: clone size, V gene, D gene, J gene, CDR3 DNA, CDR3 protein. The D gene is left open where the match is weak. The size entry is marked missing in some rows and otherwise reads once, few, many or a size class.

-	TRBV5-4	TRBD1	TRBJ1-2	TGTGCCAGCAGCCCCCGACAGGGAAACTATGGCTACACCTTC	CASSPRQGNYGYTF
-	TRBV6-5	TRBD1	TRBJ1-5	TGTGCCAGCAACAGGGGTGAAAGCAATCAGCCCCAGCATTTT	CASNRGESNQPQHF
-	TRBV18	-	TRBJ1-2	TGTGCCAGCTCAGCCCACCCCCCCCCGGGGGGCTACACCTTC	CASSAHPPPGGYTF
-	TRBV5-5	-	TRBJ2-5	TGTGCCAGCAGCTTAGGGGTGCAAGAGACCCAGTACTTC	CASSLGVQETQYF
-	TRBV5-6	TRBD1	TRBJ1-1	TGTGCCAGCAGCTTGGAGCTGGGACAGGTGAACACTGAAGCTTTCTTT	CASSLELGQVNTEAFF
-	TRBV5-1	-	TRBJ2-5	TGCGCCAGCAGCTTGGCTGGGGCCGAGACCCAGTACTTC	CASSLAGAETQYF
once	TRBV11-2	TRBD1	TRBJ2-1	TGTGCCAGCAGCTCGTCGACAGGGACCTACAATGAGCAGTTCTTC	CASSSSTGTYNEQFF
few	TRBV18	-	TRBJ1-4	TGTGCCAGCTCGCCCCGGGGGGTCAGCGATGAAAAACTGTTTTTT	CASSPRGVSDEKLFF
-	TRBV5-6	-	TRBJ1-6	TGTGCCAGCAGCTTGGCCAGGAATTCACCCCTCCACTTT	CASSLARNSPLHF
few	TRBV7-8	TRBD2	TRBJ2-3	TGTGCCAGCAGCCCTATAGCGGGGGGAAGCACAGATACGCAGTATTTT	CASSPIAGGSTDTQYF
few	TRBV9	TRBD1	TRBJ1-2	TGTGCCAGCAGCGTAGCCCTACAGGGGAACTATGGCTACACCTTC	CASSVALQGNYGYTF
-	TRBV6-5	-	TRBJ1-3	TGTGCCAGCAGTTACTCCCAGGGAGGGGTTGGAAACACCATATATTTT	CASSYSQGGVGNTIYF
-	TRBV5-6	TRBD1	TRBJ1-6	TGTGCCAGCAGCTTGATCGGGACAGCTAATTCACCCCTCCACTTT	CASSLIGTANSPLHF
few	TRBV2	TRBD2	TRBJ2-5	TGTGCCAGCAGGGCGTTACTAGCGGGGGGGCGAGGAGAGACCCAGTACTTC	CASRALLAGGRGETQYF
-	TRBV5-6	-	TRBJ1-6	TGTGCCAGCGCCCCTGACGGAGGCTATAATTCACCCCTCCACTTT	CASAPDGGYNSPLHF
-	TRBV6-5	TRBD1	TRBJ2-3	TGTGCCAGCAGTTTCGGACAGGGGCGGGATACGCAGTATTTT	CASSFGQGRDTQYF
-	TRBV25-1	-	TRBJ1-6	TGTGCCAGCAGTGGAGGACAGTCTAATTCACCCCTCCACTTT	CASSGGQSNSPLHF
-	TRBV5-1	TRBD1	TRBJ1-2	TGCGCCAGCAGCTTGGAGGCACAGGGGGCCTATGGCTACACCTTC	CASSLEAQGAYGYTF
-	TRBV19	-	TRBJ2-7	TGTGCCAGTAGTATCCTCTTTTCTAACGAGCAGTACTTC	CASSILFSNEQYF
-	TRBV10-1	-	TRBJ2-6	TGCGCCAGCAGCGAAGGGGATTCTGGGGCCAACGTCCTGACTTTC	CASSEGDSGANVLTF
few	TRBV7-9	TRBD1	TRBJ2-3	TGTGCCAGCAGCTTAGTCACGAGGACAGGCGGTACAGATACGCAGTATTTT	CASSLVTRTGGTDTQYF
-	TRBV6-5	TRBD2	TRBJ2-7	TGTGCCAGCTGGGCGGGGGGACCAATCTACGAGCAGTACTTC	CASWAGGPIYEQYF
-	TRBV5-1	-	TRBJ2-6	TGCGCCAGCAGCTTGTCCAGCTCTGGGGCCAACGTCCTGACTTTC	CASSLSSSGANVLTF
few	TRBV21-1	-	TRBJ1-3	TGTGCCAGCAACACGCCTCAGTTCTCTGGAAACACCATATATTTT	CASNTPQFSGNTIYF
-	TRBV5-1	TRBD1	TRBJ2-3	TGCGCCAGCAGCTCCATCGAGGGGGCGGGAGATACGCAGTATTTT	CASSSIEGAGDTQYF
-	TRBV10-3	-	TRBJ1-5	TGTGCCACGGGTGGGGACAACCATAGCAATCAGCCCCAGCATTTT	CATGGDNHSNQPQHF
once	TRBV5-4	-	TRBJ1-6	TGTGCCAGCAGCTCCGGGACTGATATAGCTTCACCCCTCCACTTT	CASSSGTDIASPLHF
once	TRBV10-2	-	TRBJ2-1	TGCGCCAGCAGTGTGGGGGGCTCCTACAATGAGCAGTTCTTC	CASSVGGSYNEQFF
-	TRBV7-9	-	TRBJ1-3	TGTGCCAGCAGCGAAGGGGCAGGGAGGGACACCATATATTTT	CASSEGAGRDTIYF
-	TRBV6-5	-	TRBJ1-2	TGTGCCAGCACCACGGGAGGTAAAGGCTACACCTTC	CASTTGGKGYTF
few	TRBV19	-	TRBJ1-5	TGTGCCAGTAGTATAAGGCAGGCCCACAATCAGCCCCAGCATTTT	CASSIRQAHNQPQHF
-	TRBV7-9	-	TRBJ1-4	TGTGCCAGCAGCTTAGCGCTCCAGGGAGGTACTAATGAAAAACTGTTTTTT	CASSLALQGGTNEKLFF
-	TRBV19	-	TRBJ2-3	TGTGCCAGTAGTATCGAGATCACAGATACGCAGTATTTT	CASSIEITDTQYF
-	TRBV5-1	-	TRBJ2-7	TGCGCCAGCAGCTTGGCACCAGGGAACTCCTACGAGCAGTACTTC	CASSLAPGNSYEQYF
-	TRBV5-4	-	TRBJ2-3	TGTGCCAGCAGCCCAGTGGCCTTGCGGGGGCGGGTAAATACGCAGTATTTT	CASSPVALRGRVNTQYF
-	TRBV7-5	-	TRBJ2-3	TGTGTCAGAAGCTTTATCGGACTCACGACGGATACGCAGTATTTT	CVRSFIGLTTDTQYF
-	TRBV19	TRBD2	TRBJ2-7	TGTGCCAGTAGCGCGGGACTATCCTCCTACGAGCAGTACTTC	CASSAGLSSYEQYF
-	TRBV15	TRBD2	TRBJ2-1	TGTGCCACCAGCCCCTTGGTAGCGGGGGGCCCCAATGAGCAGTTCTTC	CATSPLVAGGPNEQFF
-	TRBV28	-	TRBJ1-2	TGTGCCAGCAGTTTGGGAGTCTATGGCTACACCTTC	CASSLGVYGYTF
once	TRBV7-3	TRBD1	TRBJ1-2	TGTGCCAGCAGCTTAAATCCCTCTGACAGGGCCTATGGCTACACCTTC	CASSLNPSDRAYGYTF
-	TRBV3-1/TRBV3-2	-	TRBJ1-1	TGTGCCAGCAGCCTCGGTCGGAACACTGAAGCTTTCTTT	CASSLGRNTEAFF
-	TRBV6-5	-	TRBJ1-6	TGTGCCAGCAGTTACCCTGCCGGGGGGCGGGATTCACCCCTCCACTTT	CASSYPAGGRDSPLHF
-	TRBV7-3	TRBD2	TRBJ2-2	TGTGCCAGCAGCGGGGAGGGCCCCGGGGAGCTGTTTTTT	CASSGEGPGELFF
-	TRBV6-2/TRBV6-3	TRBD2	TRBJ2-3	TGTGCCAGCAGTCCACGGGGGGGGGCCACAGATACGCAGTATTTT	CASSPRGGATDTQYF
-	TRBV30	TRBD2	TRBJ2-3	TGTGCCTGGAGTGTAGGGCGGGTAGCGGGAGCCACAGATACGCAGTATTTT	CAWSVGRVAGATDTQYF
-	TRBV3-1/TRBV3-2	-	TRBJ2-2	TGTGCCAGCAGCCCTCAAGGACTCAACCCCCCGTACACCGGGGAGCTGTTTTTT	CASSPQGLNPPYTGELFF
-	TRBV6-5	-	TRBJ1-1	TGTGCCAGCAGTTACTCCGGGACACGAAAAAACACTGAAGCTTTCTTT	CASSYSGTRKNTEAFF
-	TRBV6-6	TRBD1	TRBJ1-3	TGTGCCAGCACCGCTACAGGGGCGGGAAACACCATATATTTT	CASTATGAGNTIYF
-	TRBV6-5	-	TRBJ1-1	TGTGCCAGCAGTTACTCGACCGAGGGCTTGCGGGCTTTCTTT	CASSYSTEGLRAFF
-	TRBV6-2/TRBV6-3	-	TRBJ1-6	TGTGCCAGCAGCCCTCCGGCAGGGATAACCCATAATTCACCCCTCCACTTT	CASSPPAGITHNSPLHF
-	TRBV10-2	TRBD1	TRBJ2-1	TGCGCCAGCAGCGAGGACAGGCCCTCCTACAATGAGCAGTTCTTC	CASSEDRPSYNEQFF
-	TRBV19	-	TRBJ2-4	TGTGCCAGTAGTATCGACTCAAATACAAAAAACATTCAGTACTTC	CASSIDSNTKNIQYF
few	TRBV2	-	TRBJ1-1	TGTGCCAGCAGTGGCGGGTTACGAGAAGCTTTCTTT	CASSGGLREAFF
-	TRBV6-5	TRBD1	TRBJ2-7	TGTGCCAGCAGTTCCTTGACAGGGGCTATCTACGAGCAGTACTTC	CASSSLTGAIYEQYF
-	TRBV6-5	TRBD1	TRBJ2-1	TGTGCCAGCAGCGGTGGGACAGGACCCTACAATGAGCAGTTCTTC	CASSGGTGPYNEQFF
-	TRBV4-1	TRBD2	TRBJ2-5	TGCGCCAGCAGCTCTCCCGCAGCGGGGGGGAAAGAGACCCAGTACTTC	CASSSPAAGGKETQYF
-	TRBV4-2	TRBD2	TRBJ2-7	TGTGCCAGCAGCCAAGGTCTAGCGGGGTCCTACGAGCAGTACTTC	CASSQGLAGSYEQYF
-	TRBV5-1	TRBD1	TRBJ2-2	TGCGCCAGCAGCGCCACGTCCGGGACAGCGAACACCGGGGAGCTGTTTTTT	CASSATSGTANTGELFF
-	TRBV6-6	TRBD1	TRBJ2-3	TGTGCCAGCAGTACCGGACAGGGACCAAATACGCAGTATTTT	CASSTGQGPNTQYF